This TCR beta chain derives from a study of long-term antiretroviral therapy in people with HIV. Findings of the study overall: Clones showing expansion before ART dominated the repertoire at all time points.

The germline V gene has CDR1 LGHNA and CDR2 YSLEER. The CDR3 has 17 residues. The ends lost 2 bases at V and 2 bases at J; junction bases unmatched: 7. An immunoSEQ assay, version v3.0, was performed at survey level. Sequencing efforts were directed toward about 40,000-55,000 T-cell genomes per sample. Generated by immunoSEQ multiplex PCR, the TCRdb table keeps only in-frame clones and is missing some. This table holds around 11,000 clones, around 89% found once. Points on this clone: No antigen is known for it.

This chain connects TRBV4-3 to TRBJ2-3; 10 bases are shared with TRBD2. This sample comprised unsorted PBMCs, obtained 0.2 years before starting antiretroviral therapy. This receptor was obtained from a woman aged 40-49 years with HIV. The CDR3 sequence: CASSQRLAGVTTDTQYF. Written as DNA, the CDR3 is TGCGCCAGCAGCCAACGCCTAGCGGGGGTAACCACAGATACGCAGTATTTT.